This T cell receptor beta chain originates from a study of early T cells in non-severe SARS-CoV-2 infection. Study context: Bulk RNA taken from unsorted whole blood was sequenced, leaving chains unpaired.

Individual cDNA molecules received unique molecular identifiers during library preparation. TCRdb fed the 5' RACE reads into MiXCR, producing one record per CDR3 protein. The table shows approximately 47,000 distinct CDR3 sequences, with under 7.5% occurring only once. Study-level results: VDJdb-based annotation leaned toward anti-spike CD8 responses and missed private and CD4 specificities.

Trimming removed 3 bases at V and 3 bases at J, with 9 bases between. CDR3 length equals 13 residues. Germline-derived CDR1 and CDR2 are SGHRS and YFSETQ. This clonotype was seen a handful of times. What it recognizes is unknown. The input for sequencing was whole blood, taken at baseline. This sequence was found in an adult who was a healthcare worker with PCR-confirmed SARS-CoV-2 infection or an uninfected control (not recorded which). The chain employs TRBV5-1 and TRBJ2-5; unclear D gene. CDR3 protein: CASSSGRKETQYF. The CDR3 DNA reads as TGCGCCAGCAGCTCGGGCCGGAAAGAGACCCAGTACTTC.